This is a list of T cell receptor beta chains from one sample in a study of cytomegalovirus exposure and HLA in healthy donors. Here immunoSEQ multiplex PCR was the method, and the copy in TCRdb shows in-frame clones only, minus some. The data hold 130,000 or so clones, with approximately 72% observed a single time. Sequencing was performed on PBMCs. These receptors all stem from a woman aged 55-70 years in good health and CMV-seronegative. Each CDR3 is given with its conserved first and last residue. A D gene is named only where the DNA matches it firmly. Clone sizes are given selectively: once, few, many, or a class where the clone is expanded.

j_call | d_call | clone_size | cdr3_length | v_call | cdr3_nt | cdr3_aa
TRBJ2-3 | TRBD1 | NA | 14 | TRBV11-3 | TGTGCCAGCAGCCCGGGACAGGCTGTCGATACGCAGTATTTT | CASSPGQAVDTQYF
TRBJ2-3 | TRBD1 | NA | 15 | TRBV4-3 | TGCGCCAGCAGCCTTGGGACAGGGGGCACAGATACGCAGTATTTT | CASSLGTGGTDTQYF
TRBJ2-3 | TRBD1 | NA | 16 | TRBV2 | TGTGCCAGCAGTGAAGAGGCACAGGGGCTCACAGATACGCAGTATTTT | CASSEEAQGLTDTQYF
TRBJ2-5 | NA | NA | 14 | TRBV9 | TGTGCCAGCAGCGTAGGGAACAGGGCAGAGACCCAGTACTTC | CASSVGNRAETQYF
TRBJ2-1 | TRBD2 | NA | 15 | TRBV19 | TGTGCCAGTAGTCGGCTAGCGGGAATGAGTAATGAGCAGTTCTTC | CASSRLAGMSNEQFF
TRBJ1-5 | NA | once | 17 | TRBV2 | TGTGCCAGCAGTGAAGTACTTACAGCCCTTAGCAATCAGCCCCAGCATTTT | CASSEVLTALSNQPQHF
TRBJ2-7 | TRBD2 | NA | 13 | TRBV2 | TGTGCCAGCAGGGCAGCGGGGACCTACGAGCAGTACTTC | CASRAAGTYEQYF
TRBJ1-4 | NA | once | 16 | TRBV6-1 | TGTGCCAGCAGTGGGCAAACAGGGCCCAGGGATGAAAAACTGTTTTTT | CASSGQTGPRDEKLFF
TRBJ2-1 | TRBD2 | NA | 17 | TRBV28 | TGTGCCAGCTCAGGAGGTAGTTCGGGACTAGGCTACAATGAGCAGTTCTTC | CASSGGSSGLGYNEQFF
TRBJ2-1 | TRBD2 | NA | 15 | TRBV2 | TGTGCCATTGAAAGACTAGCGGGCCGCTACAATGAGCAGTTCTTC | CAIERLAGRYNEQFF
TRBJ2-1 | TRBD2 | NA | 17 | TRBV9 | TGTGCCAGCAGCGTAGCCCCTAGCGGGAGCTCCTACAATGAGCAGTTCTTC | CASSVAPSGSSYNEQFF
TRBJ1-5 | NA | few | 14 | TRBV28 | TGTGCCAGCAGCCTAGGACAACGAAATCAGCCCCAGCATTTT | CASSLGQRNQPQHF
TRBJ2-5 | TRBD2 | NA | 13 | TRBV5-4 | TGTGCCAGCAGCTTGGGTCTTCGGCGGGGGGCGGACTTC | CASSLGLRRGADF
TRBJ2-1 | TRBD2 | NA | 15 | TRBV5-4 | TGTGCCAGCAGCTCCCCGGCGGGGGGGCGGAATGAGCAGTTCTTC | CASSSPAGGRNEQFF
TRBJ2-5 | TRBD2 | NA | 15 | TRBV28 | TGTGCCAGCAGTTTCCTAGCGGCCACCGAGGAGACCCAGTACTTC | CASSFLAATEETQYF
TRBJ2-7 | NA | few | 14 | TRBV19 | TGTGCCAGTAGTCCAGGGCAGACCACCTACGAGCAGTACTTC | CASSPGQTTYEQYF
TRBJ1-2 | NA | few | 13 | TRBV6-5 | TGTGCCAGCAGCCCTACAGGCGCGGGGGGCTACACCTTC | CASSPTGAGGYTF
TRBJ1-2 | NA | NA | 16 | TRBV10-3 | TGTGCCATCAGTGAAAGGAGGGGTCAAGACGACTATGGCTACACCTTC | CAISERRGQDDYGYTF
TRBJ1-3 | TRBD1 | once | 15 | TRBV5-6 | TGTGCCAGCAGCCCTCCGGGACAGGGCGGAAACACCATATATTTT | CASSPPGQGGNTIYF
TRBJ2-1 | TRBD1 | NA | 17 | TRBV28 | TGTGCCAGCAGTTCGCTCACAGGGGGACGGTCCTACAATGAGCAGTTCTTC | CASSSLTGGRSYNEQFF
TRBJ2-5 | TRBD2 | once | 14 | TRBV7-9 | TGTTCCAGCAGCTTCGGGGGGGCCGGGGAGACCCAGTACTTC | CSSSFGGAGETQYF
TRBJ2-7 | TRBD2 | NA | 14 | TRBV28 | TGTGCCAGCATAGCGGGAGGCCCCCCCTACGAGCAGTACTTC | CASIAGGPPYEQYF
TRBJ1-1 | NA | few | 13 | TRBV7-9 | TGTGCCAGCAGCCCACAGGGTCGCACTGAAGCTTTCTTT | CASSPQGRTEAFF
TRBJ2-7 | TRBD2 | NA | 16 | TRBV5-6 | TGTGCCAGCAGCTCCTTTGGTAGCGGGGGGGCCTACGAGCAGTATTTC | CASSSFGSGGAYEQYF
TRBJ1-2 | NA | NA | 10 | TRBV29-1 | TGCAGCGTTGACTCCTATGGCTACACCTTC | CSVDSYGYTF
TRBJ2-3 | NA | NA | 15 | TRBV2 | TGTGCCAGCAGTGGCGGGGTTATCAACACAGATACGCAGTATTTT | CASSGGVINTDTQYF
TRBJ2-3 | NA | NA | 15 | TRBV7-3 | TGTGCCAGCAGCTTGGGGGGGCAGGGCCCAGATACGCAGTATTTT | CASSLGGQGPDTQYF
TRBJ1-1 | TRBD1 | NA | 12 | TRBV6-5 | TGTGCCAGCAGTACAGGGGGAACTGAAGCTTTCTTT | CASSTGGTEAFF
TRBJ1-5 | NA | NA | 15 | TRBV28 | TGTGCCAGCAGTTTCCCCGGTCAGGGTCGGCAGCCCCAGCATTTT | CASSFPGQGRQPQHF
TRBJ1-6 | TRBD1 | NA | 14 | TRBV19 | TGTGCCAGTGCAACCGGGACAGTAAATTCACCCCTCCACTTT | CASATGTVNSPLHF
TRBJ1-5 | TRBD1 | NA | 14 | TRBV4-2 | TGTGCCAGCAGTCCTACAGGGGGCAATCAGCCCCAGCATTTT | CASSPTGGNQPQHF
TRBJ2-3 | NA | NA | 14 | TRBV5-4 | TGTGCCAGCAGCCCGGGACTCGGCACAGATACGCAGTATTTT | CASSPGLGTDTQYF
TRBJ1-5 | TRBD1 | NA | 14 | TRBV28 | TGTGCCAGCACCGGACAGGGGAACAATCAGCCCCAGCATTTT | CASTGQGNNQPQHF
TRBJ2-1 | NA | NA | 15 | TRBV19 | TGTGCCAGTAGCCGCGGGGTCCCCTCCTACAATGAGCAGTTCTTC | CASSRGVPSYNEQFF
TRBJ2-1 | TRBD1 | few | 15 | TRBV7-3 | TGTGCCAGCAGCTCCCGGGACAGTAAATACAATGAGCAGTTCTTC | CASSSRDSKYNEQFF
TRBJ2-3 | TRBD2 | NA | 16 | TRBV5-4 | TGTGCCAGCAGCCCTACTAGCGGGGGGGGATCAGATACGCAGTATTTT | CASSPTSGGGSDTQYF
TRBJ2-3 | NA | NA | 13 | TRBV5-1 | TGCGCCAGCAGCTTGGAATCACTTAGTACGCAGTATTTT | CASSLESLSTQYF
TRBJ2-1 | NA | NA | 15 | TRBV5-4 | TGTGCCAGCAGCTTGAGGAGGGCCTCCTACAATGAGCAGTTCTTC | CASSLRRASYNEQFF